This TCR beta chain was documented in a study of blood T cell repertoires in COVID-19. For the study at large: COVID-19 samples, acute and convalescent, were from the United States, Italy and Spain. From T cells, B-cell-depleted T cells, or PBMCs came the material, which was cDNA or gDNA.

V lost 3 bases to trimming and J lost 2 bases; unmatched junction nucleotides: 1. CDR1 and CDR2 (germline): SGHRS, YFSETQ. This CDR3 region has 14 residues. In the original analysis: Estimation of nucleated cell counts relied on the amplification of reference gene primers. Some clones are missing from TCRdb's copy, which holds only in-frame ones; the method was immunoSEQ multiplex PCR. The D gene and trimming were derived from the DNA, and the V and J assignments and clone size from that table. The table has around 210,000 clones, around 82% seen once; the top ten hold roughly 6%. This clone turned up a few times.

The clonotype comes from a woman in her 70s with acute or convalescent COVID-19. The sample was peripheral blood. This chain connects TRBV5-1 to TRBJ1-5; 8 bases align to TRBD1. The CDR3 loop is CASSSGGGNQPQHF. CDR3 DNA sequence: TGCGCCAGCAGCTCAGGGGGCGGCAATCAGCCCCAGCATTTT. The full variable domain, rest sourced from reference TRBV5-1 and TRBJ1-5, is KAGVTQTPRYLIKTRGQQVTLSCSPISGHRSVSWYQQTPGQGLQFLFEYFSETQRNKGNFPGRFSGRQFSNSRSEMNVSTLELGDSALYLCASSSGGGNQPQHFGDGTRLSIL.